The clone carrying this T cell receptor (beta chain) was seen more than once but under ten times. The CDR3 length is 13 residues. Germline CDR1 reads MDHEN; CDR2 reads SYDVKM. Trimming took off 6 bases at V and 4 bases at J, with 12 bases between the two ends. With a J-beta primer mix and a sample-barcoded 5' primer, a second PCR ran 7 to 11 cycles. TCRdb re-derived calls from the 5' RACE reads in MiXCR, one entry per CDR3 protein. In the table there are about 1,400,000 distinct CDR3 sequences, around 39% of which are singletons. This record belongs to a study of blood T cells in healthy people across ages.

Material for sequencing was blood. The chain has TRBV28 and TRBJ1-2; a possible D gene is TRBD1 (5 bases). The TCR sequence derives from a woman aged 18 to 35 in good health. The CDR3 loop is CASRTGGSYGYTF. CDR3 nucleotides: TGTGCCAGCAGAACCGGGGGGAGCTATGGCTACACCTTC.